The 14 T cell receptor beta chains reported below all come from one sample, sequenced in a study of T-cell memory formation after mild COVID-19. MiXCR was run by TCRdb on the 5' RACE reads, yielding one entry per CDR3 protein. Of roughly 100,000 distinct CDR3 sequences in the sample, approximately 15% were seen once. Sample: PBMCs or a T cell subset sorted from them (not recorded which). The receptors shown here come from an adult woman who had mild COVID-19 (a few samples of this study predate the infection). Cell type and time point are not known.

The chain recombines TRBV19 with TRBJ1-1; D ambiguous. Germline V gene lookup returns CDR1 LNHDA and CDR2 SQIVND (reference sequence). Trimming took 7 bases from V and 7 from J, leaving 19 bases between them. This CDR3 is 14 amino acids long. The CDR3 spells CASTLTPGAGEAFF. The CDR3, as DNA: TGTGCCAGTACCTTAACCCCGGGAGCCGGTGAAGCTTTCTTT.

The genes are TRBV29-1 and TRBJ2-1; no clear D. Germline CDR1 reads SQVTM; CDR2 reads ANQGSEA. Trimming removed 0 bases at V and 7 bases at J, with 10 bases between. The CDR3 is made up of 13 amino acids. The CDR3: CSVEDKPSNEQFF. The DNA of the CDR3 is TGCAGCGTTGAAGACAAACCGTCGAATGAGCAGTTCTTC.

This chain connects TRBV12-3 or TRBV12-4 to TRBJ2-1, with a possible D match to TRBD1 (5 bases). V lost 3 bases, J lost 2 bases, and 8 bases lay in between. The CDR3 has 14 amino acids. CDR3 DNA: TGTGCCAGCAGTTTGCAGGGAACCTACAATGAGCAGTTCTTC. Amino acids: CASSLQGTYNEQFF.

The chain joins TRBV11-2 to TRBJ1-2; TRBD1 matches at 7 bases. The CDR3 length is 15 residues. Germline CDR1 reads SGHAT; CDR2 reads FQNNGV. Trimming at V came to 4 bases and at J to 4 bases, leaving 9 bases not matched to a gene. The CDR3 coding sequence is TGTGCCAGCAGCTCGCTACAGGGGAGAGGCTATGGCTACACCTTC. Its protein is CASSSLQGRGYGYTF.

The J gene is TRBJ2-7, the V gene TRBV19; 7 bases fit TRBD1. The CDR3 consists of 16 residues. After removal of 5 bases from V and 4 bases from J, the junction contained 14 bases not matched to a gene. The germline V gene encodes CDR1 LNHDA and CDR2 SQIVND (reference sequence). The CDR3 coding sequence is TGTGCCAGTAGTCCAACCCACAGGGGAGAGGGATACGAGCAGTACTTC. Protein: CASSPTHRGEGYEQYF.

This rearrangement joins TRBV7-3 to TRBJ1-1, with D possibly TRBD1 on 6 matching bases. The CDR3 has 14 amino acids. CDR1 and CDR2 (germline): SGHTA, FQGTGA. Between the trimmed V and J ends, which lost 5 bases and 1 base, there was a span of 11 bases. Here the CDR3 DNA reads TGTGCCAGCAGCCCGGACAGTGAGAACACTGAAGCTTTCTTT. It encodes CASSPDSENTEAFF.

The rearrangement links TRBV2 to TRBJ1-5; D gene ambiguous. Germline V gene data show CDR1 as SNHLY and CDR2 as FYNNEI. The CDR3 consists of 14 residues. Trimming took 4 bases from V and 0 from J, leaving 7 bases between them. CDR3 loop: CASSAGYSNQPQHF. The CDR3 region has the DNA TGTGCCAGCAGTGCGGGGTATAGCAATCAGCCCCAGCATTTT.

The chain links TRBV4-1 to TRBJ1-1, with a tentative D call TRBD1 (5 bases). V lost 2 bases and J lost 0, with 7 bases in between. The CDR3 is 14 residues long. Germline lookup yields CDR1 MGHRA and CDR2 YSYEKL. The CDR3 sequence: CASSQRGLNTEAFF. For the CDR3, the DNA is TGCGCCAGCAGCCAAAGGGGATTGAACACTGAAGCTTTCTTT.

This chain joins TRBV20-1 and TRBJ2-3; perhaps TRBD2 as D (6 bases). The germline V gene has CDR1 DFQATT and CDR2 SNEGSKA (reference sequence). The CDR3 runs 15 residues. V was pared by 6 bases and J by 3 bases, with 19 bases between. Here the CDR3 reads CSARPGGIVTDTQYF. The CDR3 nucleotides are TGCAGTGCCCGGCCAGGAGGGATAGTTACAGATACGCAGTATTTT.

This clonotype was seen only a few times. The rearrangement links TRBV9 to TRBJ2-7, with D perhaps TRBD2 (6 bases). The CDR3 length is 15 residues. Germline values: CDR1 SGDLS, CDR2 YYNGEE. The V end lost 4 bases, the J end lost 7 bases, and 21 bases lay between the germline ends. CDR3 region: CASSPAGTLGGEQYF. In nucleotides, the CDR3 is TGTGCCAGCAGCCCAGCCGGGACTTTGGGCGGAGAGCAGTACTTC.

At least ten counts were recorded for this clonotype. The chain recombines TRBV20-1 with TRBJ2-4, with D perhaps matching TRBD2 (5 bases). V shed 1 base and J shed 9 bases, with 19 bases lying between them. Germline V gene data show CDR1 as DFQATT and CDR2 as SNEGSKA (reference sequence). The length of the CDR3 is 15 residues. The CDR3 sequence: CSARGQELPGVIQYF. CDR3 DNA: TGCAGTGCTAGAGGACAAGAACTACCCGGGGTCATTCAGTACTTC.

In this sample, this clonotype turned up a few times. CDR3 region: CSARRTEAYEQYF. CDR3 nucleotide sequence: TGCAGTGCTAGGCGGACTGAAGCCTACGAGCAGTACTTC. The V call is TRBV20-1, the J call TRBJ2-7, with D possibly matching TRBD2 (5 bases). Germline V CDR1 and CDR2: DFQATT, SNEGSKA (reference sequence). V lost 3 bases and J 2 bases, leaving 11 bases between the germline ends. This CDR3 has 13 amino acids.

The chain recombines TRBV19 with TRBJ2-7; 7 bases are shared with TRBD1. CDR3 size: 14 residues. Trimming removed 2 bases from V and 6 bases from J; junction bases left unmatched: 7. Germline-derived CDR1 and CDR2 are LNHDA and SQIVND (reference sequence). The CDR3 nucleotides read TGTGCCAGTAGTATACTACAGGGGCAGGGCGAGCAGTACTTC. As protein: CASSILQGQGEQYF.

This clonotype was found a few times. The J gene is TRBJ2-7, the V gene TRBV5-5, with TRBD1 matching over 9 bases. The CDR3 contains 17 residues. With 4 bases clipped from V and 4 bases from J, the junction kept 15 bases outside the gene matches. Germline lookup yields CDR1 SGHKS and CDR2 YYEKEE (reference sequence). Here the CDR3 DNA reads TGTGCCAGCAGCAGCGCGGACAGGGGCAAAATGGTATACGAGCAGTACTTC. Translation gives CASSSADRGKMVYEQYF.